This entry features one T cell receptor beta chain sequence. Deletions cut 8 bases from V and 2 bases from J, with 16 bases between. Germline loops: CDR1 MDHEN, CDR2 SYDVKM. The CDR3 consists of 14 residues. Clones were sequenced by immunoSEQ multiplex PCR, and TCRdb holds only the in-frame ones, with some missing. The sample has about 440,000 clones, approximately 90% seen once. The sample originates from a study of blood T cell repertoires in COVID-19. Looking at the study overall: Donors in the United States, Italy and Spain gave samples during acute or convalescent COVID-19.

The receptor's source is a woman in her 30s with acute or convalescent COVID-19. This rearrangement joins TRBV28 to TRBJ2-7; no firm D call. The sample taken for sequencing was peripheral blood. The CDR3 protein is CASGSTRLAYEQYF. For the CDR3, the DNA is TGTGCCAGCGGAAGCACCCGTCTAGCCTACGAGCAGTACTTC.